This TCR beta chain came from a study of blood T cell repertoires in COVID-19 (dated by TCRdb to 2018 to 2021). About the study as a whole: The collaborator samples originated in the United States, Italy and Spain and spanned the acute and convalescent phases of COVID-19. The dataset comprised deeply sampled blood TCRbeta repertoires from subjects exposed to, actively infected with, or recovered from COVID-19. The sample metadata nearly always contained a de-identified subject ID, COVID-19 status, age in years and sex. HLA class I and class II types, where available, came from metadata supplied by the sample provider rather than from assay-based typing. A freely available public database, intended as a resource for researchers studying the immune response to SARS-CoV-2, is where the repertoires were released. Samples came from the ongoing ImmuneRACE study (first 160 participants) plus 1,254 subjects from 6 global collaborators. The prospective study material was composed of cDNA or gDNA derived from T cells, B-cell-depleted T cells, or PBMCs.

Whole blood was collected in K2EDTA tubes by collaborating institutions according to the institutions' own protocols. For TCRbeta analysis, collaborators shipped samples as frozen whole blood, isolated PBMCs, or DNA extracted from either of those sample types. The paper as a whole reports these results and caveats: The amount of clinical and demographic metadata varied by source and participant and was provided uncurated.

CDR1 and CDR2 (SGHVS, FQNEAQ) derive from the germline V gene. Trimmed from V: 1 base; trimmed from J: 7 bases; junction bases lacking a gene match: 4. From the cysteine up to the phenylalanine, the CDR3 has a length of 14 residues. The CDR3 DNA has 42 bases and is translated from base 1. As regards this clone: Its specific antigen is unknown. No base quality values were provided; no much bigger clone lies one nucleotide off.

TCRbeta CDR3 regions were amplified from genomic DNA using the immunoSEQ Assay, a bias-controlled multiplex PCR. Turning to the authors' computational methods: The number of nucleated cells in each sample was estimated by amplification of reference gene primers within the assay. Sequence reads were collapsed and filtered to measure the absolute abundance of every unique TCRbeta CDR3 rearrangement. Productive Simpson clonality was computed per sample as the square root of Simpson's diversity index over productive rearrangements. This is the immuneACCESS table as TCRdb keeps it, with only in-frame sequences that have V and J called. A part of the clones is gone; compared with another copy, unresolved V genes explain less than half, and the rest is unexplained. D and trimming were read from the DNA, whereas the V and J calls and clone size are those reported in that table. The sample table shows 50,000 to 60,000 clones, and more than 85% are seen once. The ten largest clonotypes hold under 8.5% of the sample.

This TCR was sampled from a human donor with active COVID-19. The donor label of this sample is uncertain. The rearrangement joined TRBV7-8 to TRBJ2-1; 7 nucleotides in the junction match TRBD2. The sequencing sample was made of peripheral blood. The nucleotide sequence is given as TGTGCCAGCAGCTTAGGCGGGAGCGGGAATGAGCAGTTCTTC. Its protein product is CASSLGGSGNEQFF.